This T cell receptor (beta chain) was documented in a study of blood T cells in healthy people across ages (dated by TCRdb to between 2015 and 2016). A note on the overall study: In model experiments, template switching captured about one uniquely barcoded TCR beta cDNA molecule for every two T cells. Donors were grouped into four age groups: young (average 16 years), middle-aged (39), aged (about 60) and long-lived (about 82). To avoid experimental bias, donors of different ages were randomly spread across the sequencing lanes. Two additional independent replicas of 1 million unique cDNA reads from the same blood draw were analyzed for two donors (one aged 18 to 30 and one aged 80 or older). The study measured age-related changes in TCR beta repertoire diversity using deep sequencing normalized with unique cDNA molecular identifiers. Study-level results and caveats: Observed TCR beta diversity correlated strongly with the percentage of naive T cells measured by flow cytometry. Because the CMV infection status of the donors was unknown, age-related changes in expanded clonotypes may potentially have been confounded. As age increased, observed TCR beta diversity per million T cells dropped in a roughly linear way, and a significant reduction was already evident by age 40. Compared with the aged group, the long-lived group had more naive CD4+ T cells, fewer expanded clones and increased TCR diversity, suggesting age selection. Because profiling used bulk unsorted PBMCs, naive and antigen-experienced compartments could not be compared conclusively. Estimates of total diversity from one million sequenced T cells were regarded as lower bounds and underestimates.

From its cysteine to its phenylalanine, the CDR3 spans 13 amino acids. The sequence is cut down to CDR3 DNA, 39 bases in frame from base 1. V and J are truncated by 1 base and 1 base respectively, leaving an intervening sequence of 7 bases. CDR1 is given as SQVTM and CDR2 as ANQGSEA, both from the germline V gene. Systemically healthy Caucasian individuals from Russia, around 38 in total and aged roughly 6 to 95 years, were included as donors. Each donor gave 9.5 to 10 milliliters of peripheral blood, drawn into EDTA-treated Vacutainer tubes. PBMCs were isolated by Ficoll-Paque density-gradient centrifugation, with at least 7 million obtained per sample. Total RNA was extracted from PBMCs with Trizol reagent, with at least 5.5 micrograms obtained per sample. For every donor, an aliquot of PBMCs went through flow cytometry to measure the percentages of naive CD45RAhigh/CD27high T cells. To note about this clonotype: The antigen it recognizes is unknown. Base qualities are not recorded, but no much larger clone differs from it by a single base.

Receptor libraries were prepared by 5' RACE. Data came from an Illumina HiSeq 2500. A second PCR of roughly 7 to 11 cycles was performed with a sample-barcoded 5' primer and a J-beta primer mix. A unique molecular identifier was introduced onto each TCR beta cDNA molecule by a template-switch 5' adaptor carrying 12 random nucleotides. Each sample yielded at least 2.5 million CDR3-containing paired-end reads. All of the RNA was converted into first-strand cDNA using the Mint cDNA synthesis kit, with a TRBC-specific oligonucleotide serving as the primer. Following uracil-DNA glycosylase treatment, all cDNA underwent a first 18-cycle PCR with the universal primers M1SS and BC2_uni_R. As for the authors' bioinformatics: For normalization, 1 million high-quality reads were randomly selected from each sample, with every read carrying a distinct molecular identifier. Reads with shared molecular identifiers were discarded instead of being binned into consensus sequences. MiTCR, set to a Q25 quality threshold and the strictest error-elimination algorithm, was used for CDR3 identification, clonotype clustering and error correction. Lower-bound total TCR beta diversity was estimated with a nonparametric unseen species model using Euler transformation. TCRdb redid the processing of the public reads, applying fastp at Q25 and MiXCR, and retained in-frame beta chains. CDR3 protein duplicates are merged, each entry listing the most common genes and DNA. The V and J calls come from TCRdb's annotation, not from the publication. The sample table lists about 1.5 million distinct CDR3 sequences, 42% of them with a count of one. About 4% of the sample lies in the top ten.

The rearrangement joined TRBV29-1 to TRBJ1-2, with the D gene uncertain. The sample was blood. The clonotype comes from a young woman in good health. The CDR3 region: CSVEGADNYGYTF. The nucleotides read TGCAGCGTTGAAGGGGCAGATAACTATGGCTACACCTTC.